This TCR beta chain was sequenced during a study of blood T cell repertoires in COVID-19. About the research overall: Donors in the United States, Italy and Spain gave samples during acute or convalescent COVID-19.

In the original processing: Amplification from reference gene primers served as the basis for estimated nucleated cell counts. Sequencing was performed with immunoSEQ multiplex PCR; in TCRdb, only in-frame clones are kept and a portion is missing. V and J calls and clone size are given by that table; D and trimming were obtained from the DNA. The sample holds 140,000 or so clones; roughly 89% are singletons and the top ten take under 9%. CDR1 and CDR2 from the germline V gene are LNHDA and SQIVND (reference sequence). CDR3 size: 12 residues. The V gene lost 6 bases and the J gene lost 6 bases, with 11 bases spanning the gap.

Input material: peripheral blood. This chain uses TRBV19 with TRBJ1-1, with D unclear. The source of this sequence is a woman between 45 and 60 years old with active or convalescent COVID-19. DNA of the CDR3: TGTGCCAGTAGGCAAGGAGGGTCTGAAGCTTTCTTT. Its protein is CASRQGGSEAFF.